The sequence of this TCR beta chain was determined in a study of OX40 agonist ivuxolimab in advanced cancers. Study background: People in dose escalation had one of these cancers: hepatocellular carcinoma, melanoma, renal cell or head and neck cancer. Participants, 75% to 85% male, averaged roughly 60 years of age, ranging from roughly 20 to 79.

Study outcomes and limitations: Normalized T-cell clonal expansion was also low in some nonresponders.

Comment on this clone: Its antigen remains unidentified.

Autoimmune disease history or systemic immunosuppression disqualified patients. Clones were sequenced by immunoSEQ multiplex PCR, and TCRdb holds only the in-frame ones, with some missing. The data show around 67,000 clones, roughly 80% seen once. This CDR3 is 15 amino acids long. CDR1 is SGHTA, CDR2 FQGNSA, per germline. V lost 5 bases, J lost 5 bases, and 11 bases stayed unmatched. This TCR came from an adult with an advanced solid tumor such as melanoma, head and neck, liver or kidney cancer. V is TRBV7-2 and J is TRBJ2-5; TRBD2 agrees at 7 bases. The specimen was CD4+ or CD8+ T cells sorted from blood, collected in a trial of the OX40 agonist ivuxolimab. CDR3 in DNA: TGTGCCAGCAGCCGAGGCGGTCGGGGGGAGGAGACCCAGTACTTC. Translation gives CASSRGGRGEETQYF.